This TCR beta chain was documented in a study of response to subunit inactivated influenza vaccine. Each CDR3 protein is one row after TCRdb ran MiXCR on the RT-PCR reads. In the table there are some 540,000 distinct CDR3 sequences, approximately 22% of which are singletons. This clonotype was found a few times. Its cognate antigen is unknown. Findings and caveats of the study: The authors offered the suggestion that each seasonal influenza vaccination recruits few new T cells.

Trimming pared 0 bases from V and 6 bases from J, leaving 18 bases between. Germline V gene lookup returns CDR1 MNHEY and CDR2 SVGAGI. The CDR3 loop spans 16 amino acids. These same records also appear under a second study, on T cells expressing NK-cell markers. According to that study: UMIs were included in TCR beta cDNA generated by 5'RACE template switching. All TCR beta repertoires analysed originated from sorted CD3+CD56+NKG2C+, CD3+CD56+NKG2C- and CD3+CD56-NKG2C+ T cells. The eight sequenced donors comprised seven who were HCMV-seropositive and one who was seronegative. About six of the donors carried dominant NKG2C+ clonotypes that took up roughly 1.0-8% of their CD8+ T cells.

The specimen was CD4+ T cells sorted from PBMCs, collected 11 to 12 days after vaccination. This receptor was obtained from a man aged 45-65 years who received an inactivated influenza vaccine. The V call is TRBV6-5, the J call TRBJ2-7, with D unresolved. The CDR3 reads CASSYSVGGGSGEQYF. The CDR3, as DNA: TGTGCCAGCAGTTACTCGGTTGGCGGTGGTTCAGGCGAGCAGTACTTC.